This entry lists 21 T cell receptor beta chains sequenced from one sample in a study of OX40 agonist ivuxolimab in advanced cancers. Sequencing used immunoSEQ multiplex PCR; TCRdb keeps in-frame clones, though not all of them. The table includes around 40,000 clones, 80% detected once. Here the sequenced sample was CD4+ or CD8+ T cells sorted from blood, taken in a trial of the OX40 agonist ivuxolimab. The receptors shown here come from an adult with an advanced solid tumor such as melanoma, head and neck, liver or kidney cancer.

The chain is built from TRBV7-2 and TRBJ1-2; D uncertain. V lost 2 bases and J 5 bases, leaving 9 bases between the germline ends. The length of the CDR3 is 13 residues. Germline CDR1 SGHTA, CDR2 FQGNSA. The CDR3 DNA sequence: TGTGCCAGCAGCTTAAGTTTCTCGTATGGCTACACCTTC. It encodes CASSLSFSYGYTF.

V and J are TRBV7-2 and TRBJ2-4, with a possible D match to TRBD1 (6 bases). V shed 4 bases and J shed 0 bases, with 16 bases lying between them. The CDR3 has 17 amino acids. The V gene's germline CDR1 is SGHTA and CDR2 FQGNSA. The CDR3 nucleotides are TGTGCCAGCAGCTCTGAGGGGCAGGGGTTAGCCAAAAACATTCAGTACTTC. Its translation is CASSSEGQGLAKNIQYF.

This rearrangement joins TRBV5-1 to TRBJ2-1; 9 bases agree with TRBD1. The CDR3 is 16 amino acids. V was clipped by 0 bases and J by 4 bases; unmatched bases: 5. Germline V gives CDR1 SGHRS, CDR2 YFSETQ. CDR3 in DNA: TGCGCCAGCAGCTTGGTAGGGACAGGGATTTACAATGAGCAGTTCTTC. Translated, it gives CASSLVGTGIYNEQFF.

V gene TRBV11-2 combines with J gene TRBJ2-2, with a weak D call TRBD1 (6 bases). The germline CDR1 and CDR2 sequences are SGHAT and FQNNGV. With 0 bases removed from V and 3 bases from J, the gap between germline ends came to 8 bases. CDR3 length: 15 residues. CDR3: CASSLDTGYTGELFF. CDR3 DNA: TGTGCCAGCAGCTTAGATACAGGGTACACCGGGGAGCTGTTTTTT.

The chain couples TRBV13 to TRBJ1-3; weak D call: TRBD1 (5 bases). Germline lookup yields CDR1 PRHDT and CDR2 FYEKMQ (reference sequence). V was trimmed by 6 bases and J by 2 bases, leaving 8 bases between them. The CDR3 extends over 13 amino acids. This chain's CDR3 is CASRRGAGNTIYF. The CDR3 DNA follows: TGTGCCAGCAGAAGGGGAGCTGGAAACACCATATATTTT.

CDR3 bases: TGCGCCAGCAGCGACGACCTAAACAATGAGCAGTTCTTC. Its translation: CASSDDLNNEQFF. The gene calls are TRBV5-1 and TRBJ2-1; no clear D. Germline assignment: CDR1 SGHRS and CDR2 YFSETQ. The CDR3 is made up of 13 amino acids. The ends were cut back, 4 bases at V and 5 bases at J, with 10 bases in the middle.

The V call is TRBV11-2, the J call TRBJ2-5; D gene ambiguous. CDR3 length: 14 residues. Germline CDR1 SGHAT, CDR2 FQNNGV. Trimming pared 0 bases from V and 1 base from J, leaving 6 bases between. CDR3 residues: CASSLENSQETQYF. CDR3 bases: TGTGCCAGCAGCTTAGAGAACAGCCAAGAGACCCAGTACTTC.

The rearrangement links TRBV7-9 to TRBJ1-1; D is unclear. With 2 bases removed from V and 5 bases from J, the gap between germline ends came to 6 bases. Per the germline V gene, CDR1 is SEHNR and CDR2 is FQNEAQ (reference sequence). The CDR3 has 12 amino acids. The chain's CDR3 is CASSLSQTEAFF. The CDR3 DNA follows: TGTGCCAGCAGCTTATCGCAGACTGAAGCTTTCTTT.

The chain recombines TRBV4-1 with TRBJ1-2; D remains ambiguous. Germline-derived CDR1 and CDR2 are MGHRA and YSYEKL. The CDR3 is 15 residues long. V was pared by 0 bases and J by 1 base, with 9 bases between. The CDR3 protein is CASSQDSGINYGYTF. The CDR3 bases are TGCGCCAGCAGCCAAGACAGCGGGATTAACTATGGCTACACCTTC.

This rearrangement joins TRBV18 to TRBJ2-6; D unclear. CDR1 is KGHSH and CDR2 is LQKENI in the germline V gene. The length of the CDR3 is 15 residues. Trimming took off 6 bases at V and 1 base at J, with 10 bases between the two ends. CDR3 residues: CASSSLESGANVLTF. The DNA of the CDR3 is TGTGCCAGCTCTTCGCTCGAATCTGGGGCCAACGTCCTGACTTTC.

To note about this clone: This could be a read error, since a much larger clone is one nucleotide away. The chain has TRBV2 and TRBJ1-4; D perhaps matches TRBD1 (5 bases). CDR3 length: 15 amino acids. Germline loops: CDR1 SNHLY, CDR2 FYNNEI. The CDR3 is CASSETKGRGEKLLF. Written as DNA, the CDR3 is TGTGCCAGCAGTGAAACCAAGGGGCGGGGTGAAAAACTGCTTTTT.

Only a few counts were recorded for this clone. This chain connects TRBV9 to TRBJ2-2; a possible D gene is TRBD2 (6 bases). This CDR3 is 16 amino acids long. Germline-derived CDR1 and CDR2 are SGDLS and YYNGEE. V lost 0 bases, J lost 4 bases, and 13 bases lay in between. CDR3 nucleotides: TGTGCCAGCAGCGTAGGGGTCGGGAGAAGCACCGGGGAGCTGTTTTTT. It translates to CASSVGVGRSTGELFF. Using reference TRBV9 and TRBJ2-2 for the parts outside the CDR3, the full variable domain is DSGVTQTPKHLITATGQRVTLRCSPRSGDLSVYWYQQSLDQGLQFLIQYYNGEERAKGNILERFSAQQFPDLHSELNLSSLELGDSALYFCASSVGVGRSTGELFFGEGSRLTVL.

The rearrangement uses TRBV7-2 and TRBJ2-2; TRBD1 is a possible D gene (5 bases). Trimming took off 5 bases at V and 8 bases at J, with 9 bases between the two ends. CDR1 and CDR2 from the germline V gene are SGHTA and FQGNSA. CDR3 length: 12 amino acids. The CDR3 sequence is CASSHRTGELFF. The CDR3 region has the DNA TGTGCCAGCAGCCACAGGACAGGGGAGCTGTTTTTT. Supplemented by reference TRBV7-2 and TRBJ2-2, the full variable domain reads GAGVSQSPSNKVTEKGKDVELRCDPISGHTALYWYRQSLGQGLEFLIYFQGNSAPDKSGLPSDRFSAERTGGSVSTLTIQRTQQEDSAVYLCASSHRTGELFFGEGSRLTVL.

The V gene is TRBV28, the J gene TRBJ2-7, with D tentatively TRBD1 (6 bases). The CDR3 extends over 12 amino acids. V lost 6 bases to trimming and J lost 3 bases, with 9 bases between them. Germline V lookup: CDR1 MDHEN, CDR2 SYDVKM. CDR3 protein: CASRAGDYEQYF. The DNA for the CDR3 is TGTGCCAGCAGGGCAGGGGACTACGAGCAGTACTTC.

The chain is built from TRBV11-2 and TRBJ1-6; D remains unclear. Trimming shortened V by 4 bases and J by 6 bases, and 7 bases separated the two germline ends. Germline CDR1 is SGHAT and CDR2 is FQNNGV. This CDR3 has 13 amino acids. The CDR3 sequence: CASSSDLNSPLHF. The DNA of the CDR3 is TGTGCCAGCAGCTCGGACCTTAATTCACCCCTCCACTTT. Variable domain in full (rest from reference TRBV11-2 and TRBJ1-6): EAGVAQSPRYKIIEKRQSVAFWCNPISGHATLYWYQQILGQGPKLLIQFQNNGVVDDSQLPKDRFSAERLKGVDSTLKIQPAKLEDSAVYLCASSSDLNSPLHFGNGTRLTVT.

The DNA of the CDR3 is TGTGCCAGCACCCCGAACAGGAATGAAAAACTGTTTTTT. This translates into CASTPNRNEKLFF. V and J are TRBV11-2 and TRBJ1-4; D perhaps matches TRBD1 (5 bases). CDR3 size: 13 residues. Germline values: CDR1 SGHAT, CDR2 FQNNGV. Trimming stripped 7 bases from V and 5 bases from J, with 11 bases between.

The chain is built from TRBV6-5 and TRBJ1-1; a weak D match, TRBD1 (5 bases). This CDR3 has 13 residues. The germline V gene has CDR1 MNHEY and CDR2 SVGAGI. V lost 7 bases to trimming and J lost 7 bases, with 16 bases between them. The CDR3 loop reads CASTDTDRYEAFF. For the CDR3, the DNA is TGTGCCAGCACCGATACTGACAGATATGAAGCTTTCTTT.

The chain is built from TRBV19 and TRBJ2-6, with D unclear. The germline gives CDR1 LNHDA, CDR2 SQIVND (reference sequence). Trimming cost V 6 bases and J 2 bases, with 8 bases left between them. The length of the CDR3 is 14 residues. The CDR3 DNA reads TGTGCCAGTAGCTACAGCGCTGGGGCCAACGTCCTGACTTTC. Amino acid sequence: CASSYSAGANVLTF.

The chain is built from TRBV10-3 and TRBJ1-6; D unclear. The CDR3 extends over 14 amino acids. Germline V gene lookup returns CDR1 ENHRY and CDR2 SYGVKD. V lost 7 bases and J lost 10, with 17 bases in between. The CDR3 nucleotides are TGTGCCATCAAAGAATCGGGAGAAGAGTCACCCCTCCACTTT. Amino acid sequence: CAIKESGEESPLHF.

This chain joins TRBV7-9 and TRBJ1-6; unclear D gene. CDR3 length: 17 residues. V lost 4 bases and J lost 5, with 18 bases in between. In germline, CDR1 is SEHNR, CDR2 FQNEAQ (reference sequence). In DNA, the CDR3 is TGTGCCAGCAGCTCCATACTTACGGGTTTTGATAATTCACCCCTCCACTTT. Its translation is CASSSILTGFDNSPLHF. The whole variable domain, remainder taken from reference TRBV7-9 and TRBJ1-6, is DTGVSQNPRHKITKRGQNVTFRCDPISEHNRLYWYRQTLGQGPEFLTYFQNEAQLEKSRLLSDRFSAERPKGSFSTLEIQRTEQGDSAMYLCASSSILTGFDNSPLHFGNGTRLTVT.

The rearrangement joins TRBV7-2 to TRBJ2-1; D not resolved. From germline, CDR1 is SGHTA and CDR2 FQGNSA. V lost 3 bases and J lost 5, with 11 bases in between. This CDR3 has 14 amino acids. The CDR3 region is CASSFGRSDNEQFF. The CDR3 DNA sequence: TGTGCCAGCAGCTTCGGGCGGAGCGACAATGAGCAGTTCTTC.